This T cell receptor (beta chain) was captured by sequencing in a study of blood T cell repertoires in COVID-19. Turning to the study itself: Donors in the United States, Italy and Spain gave samples during acute or convalescent COVID-19. T cells, B-cell-depleted T cells, or PBMCs supplied cDNA or gDNA.

Some clones are missing from TCRdb's copy, which holds only in-frame ones; the method was immunoSEQ multiplex PCR. The sample yields 200,000 to 250,000 clones, 70% to 85% seen once. V dropped 4 bases and J dropped 10; count of bases not matched to a gene: 11. Germline CDR1 SGHRS, CDR2 YFSETQ. There are 14 residues in the CDR3. This clone appeared a few times. Sequences were obtained from peripheral blood. The chain carries TRBV5-1 and TRBJ1-1; 9 bases align to TRBD1. The receptor's source is a woman aged 80 or over with COVID-19, enrolled during active disease. The CDR3 bases are TGCGCCAGCAGCGTGGGGACAGGGTCGGCCTTAGCTTTCTTT. Encoded protein: CASSVGTGSALAFF.